The present T cell receptor (beta chain) was sequenced within a study of T-cell reconstitution after alpha-beta-depleted transplantation in children. Preparing the TCRbeta library involved the use of unique molecular identifiers. TCRdb itself ran the PCR reads through MiXCR, one entry per CDR3 protein. The sample lists around 530,000 distinct CDR3 sequences; around a third were seen once. CDR1 is SGHRS, CDR2 YFSETQ, per germline. The CDR3 runs to 18 residues. Losses at the gene ends were 9 bases for V and 7 bases for J; bases not matched to a gene: 27. The sequence derives from a human donor who donated a stem cell graft to a child with aplastic anemia. The V and J genes are TRBV5-1 and TRBJ1-1; TRBD1 aligns across 7 bases. Sequenced here: PBMCs from the stem cell graft donor, sampled from the stem cell graft. The CDR3 sequence: CATLGQRIPTRQIFEAFF. The CDR3 DNA reads as TGCGCCACTTTGGGACAGCGAATACCGACCAGACAAATTTTTGAAGCTTTCTTT.